This entry concerns a single T cell receptor (beta chain). Antigen: not known. This sample was taken from a study of shared clonotypes between healthy human individuals. Looking at the study overall: CD4 naive cells filled three plates per donor, CD4 memory three, CD8 naive two and CD8 memory one.

Every one of the donors was a Caucasian adult that lived in Nashville, Tennessee. Measured with immunoSEQ multiplex PCR; TCRdb has only the in-frame clones, and not every one. The table shows hundreds of thousands of clones, with more than 95% occurring only once. Losses at the gene ends were 8 bases for V and 3 bases for J; bases not matched to a gene: 9. There are 15 residues in the CDR3. Germline loops: CDR1 SGHTA, CDR2 FQGNSA. Regarding the study as a whole: Shared clonotypes across all four donors exceeded non-shared ones in generation probability. Blood alone was sampled, and tissue repertoires likely differ.

Sequencing was carried out using naive CD4+ T cells sorted from blood. Stated subset: CD45RA+ positively selected. This TCR derives from a woman in her 30s in good health. The chain carries TRBV7-2 and TRBJ2-1, with TRBD2 matching 8 bases. The CDR3 coding sequence is TGTGCCAGCGGGACGCCGGGACTAGACTACAATGAGCAGTTCTTC. As protein: CASGTPGLDYNEQFF.